This T cell receptor (beta chain) was sequenced for a study of CD8 T cells in ankylosing spondylitis. The study, taken as a whole, reports: Matched ankylosing spondylitis synovial fluid reportedly showed significant enrichment of disease-linked clones.

The sample holds a few counts of this clonotype. Its antigen is unidentified. The CDR3 runs to 16 residues. The trim removed 0 bases at V and 3 bases at J, leaving 4 bases unmatched. Germline V gene lookup returns CDR1 SGHDT and CDR2 YYEEEE. For TCR beta, libraries came from quantitative 5'-RACE with molecular barcodes. TCRdb reprocessed the 5' RACE reads via MiXCR and lists one record per CDR3 protein. This sample has about 300,000 distinct CDR3 sequences; less than 25% occur once, and the top ten carry roughly 4%. The TCR sequence derives from a female donor with ankylosing spondylitis or in good health (not recorded which). Sequenced: blood, either unsorted or a sorted T cell fraction (not recorded which). The rearrangement uses TRBV5-6 and TRBJ2-3; 10 bases align to TRBD2. CDR3 residues: CASSLVLAGITDTQYF. The CDR3 region has the DNA TGTGCCAGCAGCTTGGTACTAGCGGGGATTACAGATACGCAGTATTTT. The whole variable domain, remainder taken from reference TRBV5-6 and TRBJ2-3, is DAGVTQSPTHLIKTRGQQVTLRCSPKSGHDTVSWYQQALGQGPQFIFQYYEEEERQRGNFPDRFSGHQFPNYSSELNVNALLLGDSALYLCASSLVLAGITDTQYFGPGTRLTVL.